This TCR beta chain derives from a study of blood T cell repertoires in COVID-19. Study in general: The samples span acute and convalescent COVID-19 from the United States, Italy and Spain. Sample material is recorded as cDNA or gDNA derived from T cells, B-cell-depleted T cells, or PBMCs.

CDR3 length: 15 amino acids. The V gene lost 5 bases and the J gene lost 4 bases, with 14 bases spanning the gap. The germline V gene has CDR1 LNHDA and CDR2 SQIVND (reference sequence). In the study's own analysis: Estimates of nucleated cell counts were drawn from the amplification of reference gene primers. Assay used: immunoSEQ multiplex PCR; TCRdb lists only in-frame clones, some missing. V and J calls and clone size follow that table, whereas D and trimming were derived from the DNA. The table records about 160,000 clones, more than 75% of them present only once. The TCR was taken from a human donor with acute or convalescent COVID-19. The donor label of this sample is uncertain. The material sequenced was peripheral blood. The rearrangement joins TRBV19 to TRBJ1-4; D ambiguous. CDR3 nucleotides: TGTGCCAGTAGTGGCCGCCGCCCAGTTAATGAAAAACTGTTTTTT. It translates to CASSGRRPVNEKLFF.